This TCR beta chain was identified during a study of T-cell reconstitution after alpha-beta-depleted transplantation in children. Study-wide results and caveats: In some patients, recipient T cells and intrathymic progenitors surviving conditioning explained high day-60 diversity. Several hundred expanded graft clones reportedly were the source of alpha-beta T cells about two months after transplant.

Library preparation (for TCRbeta) was performed with unique molecular identifiers. TCRdb used MiXCR to reprocess the PCR reads, holding one entry per CDR3 protein. The sample yields about 580,000 distinct CDR3 sequences, 25% to 30% seen once. Of note for this clonotype: Its matching antigen is unknown.

The germline gives CDR1 MDHEN, CDR2 SYDVKM. The CDR3 consists of 14 residues. Trimming removed 10 bases at V and 5 bases at J, with 20 bases between. This chain joins TRBV28 and TRBJ1-1; D is perhaps TRBD1 (5 bases). This TCR was sampled from a boy under two years old with Wiskott-Aldrich syndrome, due to receive a stem cell transplant. This specimen was PBMCs, taken before TCRalphabeta/CD19-depleted stem cell transplant. Written as DNA, the CDR3 is TGTGCCATCAATGACAGAGTACGAGGTACTGAAGCTTTCTTT. Its translation is CAINDRVRGTEAFF.